The present T cell receptor beta chain was sequenced within a study of beta chain features in type 1 diabetes. This CDR3 is built from 15 residues. Germline V gene lookup returns CDR1 SSHAT and CDR2 FNYEAQ (reference sequence). Trimming removed 1 base at V and 1 base at J, with 9 bases between. On this clone: Its target is not known.

Points from the study as a whole: A moderate, significant TCRB CDR3 shortening appeared in type 1 diabetes across four CD4+ subsets. Patients with type 1 diabetes showed fewer VDJ junction insertions and more deletions.

The whole isolated RNA underwent reverse transcription, so sequencing captured expressed TCRB transcripts. Measured with immunoSEQ multiplex PCR; TCRdb has only the in-frame clones, and not every one. Among 640,000 or so clones listed, over 10% were seen once. Sequencing was carried out using naive CD4+ T cells from blood. The sequence was collected from a man aged 18 to 30 with type 1 diabetes. The chain uses TRBV7-7 and TRBJ2-3, with D possibly matching TRBD2 (6 bases). CDR3: CASSLGGGGTDTQYF. The CDR3 DNA follows: TGTGCCAGCAGCTTAGGAGGAGGGGGCACAGATACGCAGTATTTT.